A selection of T cell receptor beta chains follows, all from one sample in a study of blood T cells in healthy people across ages. Each CDR3 protein gets one entry after TCRdb re-called the 5' RACE reads with MiXCR. The sample carries 1.5 million to 2 million distinct CDR3 sequences, roughly 28% recorded once. The source material was blood. The receptors were gathered from a young woman in good health. CDR3s leave out the opening cysteine and the closing phenylalanine or tryptophan. The order of the fields is clone size, J gene, V gene, CDR3 protein. Expanded clones are given a class, and other clones once, few, many or no size at all.

>few|TRBJ1-5|TRBV12-3/TRBV12-4
ASSLSRSQPQH
>many|TRBJ2-1|TRBV4-3
ASSQDSGSEQF
>NA|TRBJ2-2|TRBV7-9
ASSLDGADTGELF
>many|TRBJ2-5|TRBV5-6
ASSKPTGGEETQY
>NA|TRBJ2-7|TRBV27
ASSRLMFYERY
>many|TRBJ2-5|TRBV15
ATSGRTGETQY
>many|TRBJ1-2|TRBV7-2
ASSPGTGLNYGYT
>NA|TRBJ2-2|TRBV7-2
ANSLAGLPKGTGERF
>few|TRBJ2-3|TRBV6-5
ASSYSLPADTQY
>few|TRBJ2-1|TRBV12-3/TRBV12-4
ASSTQGGGEDEQF
>NA|TRBJ2-1|TRBV27
ASSFSREIAYNEQF
>NA|TRBJ2-3|TRBV6-1
ASSPSGAAVLAGDFIDTQY
>once|TRBJ2-4|TRBV12-5
ASGQGPYNEQY
>NA|TRBJ2-4|TRBV10-3
AISDRTEEQY
>once|TRBJ1-2|TRBV29-1
SVEGQGARYGYT
>NA|NA|TRBV10-2
ASSEVSEQF
>few|TRBJ2-3|TRBV12-3/TRBV12-4
ASSLLAGDYTQY
>NA|TRBJ2-5|TRBV12-3/TRBV12-4
ASRGGVGETQY
>NA|NA|TRBV20-1
SARMEDRETQY
>NA|TRBJ2-1|TRBV4-1
ASSQDRFREDSYNEQF
>NA|TRBJ2-1|TRBV2
ASSESDPSSYNEQF
>NA|TRBJ1-2|TRBV12-3/TRBV12-4
ASSLGETDGYT
>many|TRBJ1-1|TRBV7-9
ASSPQGAEAF
>NA|TRBJ2-4|TRBV12-3/TRBV12-4
ACTSWGLIAKNIQY
>NA|TRBJ2-5|TRBV7-2
ASSARTEGTQY
>NA|NA|TRBV29-1
SVGIGTAYEQY
>NA|NA|TRBV11-2
ASRVPASYEQY